The clone carrying this T cell receptor (beta chain) has ten or more counts. This CDR3 is 13 amino acids long. V gave up 2 bases and J gave up 5 bases, with 7 bases separating them. Germline V lookup: CDR1 KGHSH, CDR2 LQKENI. A second PCR of 7 to 11 cycles used a sample-barcoded 5' primer and a J-beta primer mix. In TCRdb, the 5' RACE reads were re-called with MiXCR into one record per CDR3 protein. Found here are some 930,000 distinct CDR3 sequences, under 35% of them singletons; the top ten hold roughly 10%. This specimen belongs to a study of blood T cells in healthy people across ages. The same specimen was also included in a second study, on T cells of mothers and their children. This second report adds: Inherited differences only slightly affect thymic shaping of TCR recombination output.

The TCR was taken from a middle-aged woman in good health. The chain carries TRBV18 and TRBJ2-1; D gene ambiguous. The sequenced material came from blood. CDR3 coding DNA: TGTGCCAGCTCACCAAACACGGACAATGAGCAGTTCTTC. Residues: CASSPNTDNEQFF.